Following are 16 T cell receptor beta chains from one sample sequenced in a study of early T cells in non-severe SARS-CoV-2 infection. TCRdb independently ran MiXCR on the 5' RACE reads; one entry per CDR3 protein. The table shows about 84,000 distinct CDR3 sequences, with about 12% occurring only once. Sample: whole blood. All receptors derive from an adult who was a healthcare worker with PCR-confirmed SARS-CoV-2 infection or an uninfected control (not recorded which).

This clonotype was counted ten times or more. This sequence joins TRBV27 and TRBJ1-4; D gene uncertain. This CDR3 is built from 15 residues. Germline V lookup: CDR1 MNHEY, CDR2 SMNVEV (reference sequence). Trimming cost V 2 bases and J 3 bases, with 10 bases left between them. The CDR3 protein is CASSLGRRPNEKLFF. In DNA form, the CDR3 reads TGTGCCAGCAGTTTAGGTCGCCGGCCTAATGAAAAACTGTTTTTT.

This clonotype was recorded many times. The chain uses TRBV29-1 and TRBJ2-2, with D perhaps TRBD2 (5 bases). The CDR3 spans 13 residues. The germline gives CDR1 SQVTM, CDR2 ANQGSEA. V dropped 6 bases and J dropped 0 bases, with 8 bases sitting between them. The CDR3 sequence is CSVEVSNTGELFF. The CDR3 region has the DNA TGCAGCGTGGAGGTCTCGAACACCGGGGAGCTGTTTTTT.

This clonotype was detected many times. The genes are TRBV2 and TRBJ2-5; D is ambiguous. V was shortened by 10 bases and J by 7 bases, with 10 bases between the two germline ends. Germline CDR1 reads SNHLY; CDR2 reads FYNNEI. The CDR3 is 10 amino acids. The CDR3 region has the DNA TGTGCCATCGAGGTTGGGACCCAGTACTTC. Its translation: CAIEVGTQYF.

In nucleotides, the CDR3 is TGTGCCAGCAGTGCAGCGGGGGCTAACACAGATACGCAGTATTTT. This gives the protein CASSAAGANTDTQYF. This sequence joins TRBV6-6 and TRBJ2-3; 8 positions match TRBD2. The germline V gene has CDR1 MNHNY and CDR2 SVGAGI (reference sequence). This CDR3 contains 15 residues. The V segment lost 5 bases and the J segment 2 bases; nucleotides outside the gene matches: 6.

This clonotype was observed a few times. The V gene is TRBV3-1, the J gene TRBJ1-5, with no clear D. The CDR3 is 15 residues long. V was clipped by 5 bases and J by 3 bases, with 14 bases between them. Per the germline V gene, CDR1 is LGHDT and CDR2 is YNNKEL (reference sequence). As DNA, the CDR3 is TGTGCCAGCAGCGTCTCCGGGAGGTACAATCAGCCCCAGCATTTT. As protein: CASSVSGRYNQPQHF.

In its sample, this clonotype was seen many times. The J gene is TRBJ1-1, the V gene TRBV12-3 or TRBV12-4; no firm D call. The CDR3 contains 15 residues. V dropped 3 bases and J dropped 1 base, with 12 bases sitting between them. CDR3 bases: TGTGCCAGCAGTTTTGGAAGGACGGCGAACACTGAAGCTTTCTTT. Residues: CASSFGRTANTEAFF.

The rearrangement joins TRBV3-1 to TRBJ2-3; D might be TRBD1 (6 bases). CDR1 LGHDT and CDR2 YNNKEL come from the germline V gene (reference sequence). CDR3 length: 17 residues. V gave up 1 base and J gave up 3 bases, with 17 bases separating them. The CDR3 region has the DNA TGTGCCAGCAGCCAAGGGACAACAGGGTCGGCGACAGATACGCAGTATTTT. It is translated as CASSQGTTGSATDTQYF.

The V and J genes are TRBV12-3 or TRBV12-4 and TRBJ2-7; D is unclear. Trimming removed 10 bases at V and 0 bases at J, with 13 bases between. The CDR3 has 13 residues. The CDR3 here is CATSGSSSYEQYF. DNA of the CDR3: TGTGCCACCTCGGGCTCTAGCTCCTACGAGCAGTACTTC.

This clonotype was detected ten times or more. The rearrangement joins TRBV6-5 to TRBJ1-3; D might be TRBD1 (5 bases). Germline V gene lookup returns CDR1 MNHEY and CDR2 SVGAGI. This CDR3 is 16 amino acids long. The germline V and J ends were trimmed by 0 bases and 0 bases, with 9 bases remaining between them. In DNA form, the CDR3 reads TGTGCCAGCAGTTACTCGACCAGGGACTCTGGAAACACCATATATTTT. Its protein is CASSYSTRDSGNTIYF.

This clonotype appeared many times. The V and J genes are TRBV3-1 and TRBJ1-4; D is ambiguous. Per germline, CDR1 LGHDT and CDR2 YNNKEL (reference sequence). V lost 0 bases, J lost 5 bases, and 4 bases lay in between. The CDR3 has 13 amino acids. The CDR3 protein is CASSQDGNEKLFF. CDR3 nucleotide sequence: TGTGCCAGCAGCCAAGATGGGAATGAAAAACTGTTTTTT.

This clonotype was picked up many times. The CDR3 DNA follows: TGCAGTGCCCTTCGGGGGACGAACAATGAGCAGTTCTTC. Translation gives CSALRGTNNEQFF. The chain carries TRBV20-1 and TRBJ2-1, with a tentative D call TRBD2 (6 bases). The CDR3 contains 13 residues. Trimming left V 6 bases short and J 5 bases short, with 14 bases between. The germline V gene has CDR1 DFQATT and CDR2 SNEGSKA (reference sequence).

This clonotype was counted many times. Its ends do not fully match the called genes, so a read error is possible. The gene calls are TRBV12-3 or TRBV12-4 and TRBJ2-5; TRBD2 aligns across 7 bases. CDR3 length: 14 amino acids. CDR3 in amino acids: CASSFQRGEEAQYF. CDR3 sequence (DNA): TGTGCCAGCAGTTTTCAACGGGGGGAAGAGGCCCAGTACTTC.

This clonotype came up a few times. V and J are TRBV29-1 and TRBJ2-7; possibly TRBD2 for D (5 bases). Germline CDR1 and CDR2: SQVTM and ANQGSEA. The V gene lost 4 bases and the J gene lost 8 bases, with 15 bases spanning the gap. The CDR3 is 12 amino acids. The CDR3 DNA follows: TGCAGCGTTGTACCACAGCCCGGGAAGCAGTACTTC. Its translation: CSVVPQPGKQYF.

This clonotype was detected many times. The genes are TRBV20-1 and TRBJ1-4; no clear D. The germline gives CDR1 DFQATT, CDR2 SNEGSKA (reference sequence). V lost 0 bases and J lost 7, with 15 bases in between. The CDR3 runs to 15 residues. The CDR3 here is CSARDLGEGGEKLFF. In nucleotides, the CDR3 is TGCAGTGCTAGAGATCTCGGAGAGGGCGGTGAAAAACTGTTTTTT.

This clonotype came up a few times. The chain recombines TRBV2 with TRBJ1-2; TRBD1 agrees at 7 bases. Germline V CDR1 and CDR2: SNHLY, FYNNEI. This CDR3 is built from 14 residues. V dropped 6 bases and J dropped 7; count of bases not matched to a gene: 11. The CDR3 sequence: CASRNDRESRGYTF. The CDR3 region has the DNA TGTGCCAGCAGAAACGACAGGGAATCCCGTGGCTACACCTTC.

This clonotype was recorded at least ten times. This chain links TRBV20-1 with TRBJ1-1; 8 bases agree with TRBD1. The CDR3 is made up of 12 amino acids. V was pared by 7 bases and J by 8 bases, with 9 bases of the junction left unmatched. The germline CDR1 and CDR2 sequences are DFQATT and SNEGSKA (reference sequence). CDR3: CSVRTGTSEAFF. The CDR3 bases are TGCAGTGTACGGACAGGGACATCAGAAGCTTTCTTT.